What follows are 8 T cell receptor beta chains derived from one specimen sequenced in a study of OX40 agonist ivuxolimab in advanced cancers. Here immunoSEQ multiplex PCR was the method, and the copy in TCRdb shows in-frame clones only, minus some. The sample lists tens of thousands of clones, more than 75% occurring once. Material: CD4+ or CD8+ T cells sorted from blood, obtained in a trial of the OX40 agonist ivuxolimab. The receptors derive from an adult with an advanced solid tumor such as melanoma, head and neck, liver or kidney cancer.

CDR3 bases: TGTGCCAGCAGCTTAATTTACGCGACAGTGGATGAAAAACTGTTTTTT. It translates to CASSLIYATVDEKLFF. The chain links TRBV13 to TRBJ1-4; D is possibly TRBD1 (5 bases). The V end lost 2 bases, the J end lost 6 bases, and 16 bases lay between the germline ends. This CDR3 has 16 residues. The germline V gene encodes CDR1 PRHDT and CDR2 FYEKMQ (reference sequence).

The CDR3 here is CASSPPGQPSGANVLTF. DNA for the CDR3: TGTGCCAGCTCACCACCGGGACAGCCTTCTGGGGCCAACGTCCTGACTTTC. The genes are TRBV18 and TRBJ2-6; 7 bases map to TRBD1. After removal of 0 bases from V and 1 base from J, the junction contained 3 bases not matched to a gene. Germline CDR1 KGHSH, CDR2 LQKENI. CDR3 length equals 17 residues.

Here the CDR3 reads CACTSALAQYF. CDR3 nucleotide sequence: TGTGCCTGTACTAGCGCTCTGGCGCAGTATTTT. This chain connects TRBV30 to TRBJ2-3; 7 bases align to TRBD2. Unmatched junction bases numbered 7, after V lost 6 bases and J lost 10 bases. This CDR3 has 11 amino acids. The germline gives CDR1 GTSNPN, CDR2 SVGIG (reference sequence).

CDR3 nucleotide sequence: TGTGCCAGCACCAGGGGCTACGAGCAGTACTTC. Protein product: CASTRGYEQYF. The V call is TRBV28, the J call TRBJ2-7; a possible D gene is TRBD1 (6 bases). V was trimmed by 7 bases and J by 3 bases, leaving 7 bases between them. CDR3 size: 11 residues. CDR1 is MDHEN, CDR2 SYDVKM, per germline.

The chain is built from TRBV28 and TRBJ1-3, with 7 bases lining up with TRBD1. The CDR3 has 17 amino acids. The V gene end was trimmed by 4 bases and the J gene end by 2 bases; junction bases not matched to a gene: 11. The germline V gene has CDR1 MDHEN and CDR2 SYDVKM. CDR3 DNA sequence: TGTGCCAGCAGTTCGGGGACCGGGACAGCCGCTGGAAACACCATATATTTT. The encoded protein is CASSSGTGTAAGNTIYF. Looking up the rest from reference TRBV28 and TRBJ1-3 gives the full variable domain: DVKVTQSSRYLVKRTGEKVFLECVQDMDHENMFWYRQDPGLGLRLIYFSYDVKMKEKGDIPEGYSVSREKKERFSLILESASTNQTSMYLCASSSGTGTAAGNTIYFGEGSWLTVV.

This clone occurred a few times. The chain carries TRBV13 and TRBJ1-6, with D possibly TRBD1 on 6 matching bases. V lost 6 bases and J 10 bases, leaving 16 bases between the germline ends. The CDR3 sequence is 14 residues long. Per germline, CDR1 PRHDT and CDR2 FYEKMQ (reference sequence). This chain's CDR3 is CASRFRDMGSPLHF. Written as DNA, the CDR3 is TGTGCCAGCAGGTTCCGGGACATGGGCTCACCCCTCCACTTT.

This clone was seen only a few times. The chain couples TRBV5-4 to TRBJ1-1; 11 bases match TRBD1. J was trimmed by 4 bases and V by 9 bases; bases with no gene match: 8. The germline V gene encodes CDR1 SGHNT and CDR2 YYREEE (reference sequence). CDR3 length: 14 residues. The CDR3 reads CATRTGGSGTEAFF. The CDR3, as DNA: TGTGCCACCCGGACAGGGGGCTCGGGCACTGAAGCTTTCTTT.

The chain combines TRBV2 with TRBJ2-4, with 8 bases identical to TRBD1. V shed 6 bases and J 7 bases; nucleotides not matched to a gene: 14. This CDR3 comprises 16 residues. The germline V gene has CDR1 SNHLY and CDR2 FYNNEI. In nucleotides, the CDR3 is TGTGCCAGCAGCGCAGACAGGGGTCGTTCTGGGAACATTCAGTACTTC. Amino acids: CASSADRGRSGNIQYF.